These 32 T cell receptor beta chains came from one sample sequenced in a study of blood T cell repertoires in COVID-19 (dated by TCRdb to the early 2020s). The library was prepared using the immunoSEQ multiplex PCR assay. TCRdb took over this immuneACCESS table, retaining in-frame rearrangements with V and J assigned. Such tables are incomplete; in checked studies, under half of the missing clones stem from an unresolved V gene, and the remainder is unexplained. The sample includes fewer than 120,000 clones, with about three quarters observed a single time. The top ten clonotypes cover 16% of the sample. The sequenced sample consisted of peripheral blood. These receptors came from a woman of 80 years or more with active or convalescent COVID-19.

V and J are TRBV5-1 and TRBJ2-2, with 7 bases lining up with TRBD1. The V and J ends lost 2 bases and 6 bases, in that order; junction bases with no gene match: 10. Germline CDR1 reads SGHRS; CDR2 reads YFSETQ. This CDR3 has 16 amino acids. CDR3 bases: TGCGCCAGCAGCTTAAGAGGGGGCGCAGGGGCCGGGGAGCTGTTTTTT. This codes for CASSLRGGAGAGELFF. Full variable domain (rest looked up from reference TRBV5-1 and TRBJ2-2): KAGVTQTPRYLIKTRGQQVTLSCSPISGHRSVSWYQQTPGQGLQFLFEYFSETQRNKGNFPGRFSGRQFSNSRSEMNVSTLELGDSALYLCASSLRGGAGAGELFFGEGSRLTVL.

This chain links TRBV7-6 with TRBJ2-1, with 13 bases lining up with TRBD2. The length of the CDR3 is 15 residues. CDR1 SGHVS and CDR2 FNYEAQ come from the germline V gene. After removal of 5 bases from V and 7 bases from J, the junction contained 5 bases not matched to a gene. CDR3 nucleotide sequence: TGTGCCAGCAGCCTTGGACTAGCGGGAGAGAATGAGCAGTTCTTC. Translating gives CASSLGLAGENEQFF.

CDR3 in amino acids: CASSYSMGQASYGYTF. The DNA for the CDR3 is TGTGCCAGCAGTTACTCGATGGGCCAGGCCTCATATGGCTACACCTTC. This chain connects TRBV6-2 or TRBV6-3 to TRBJ1-2; D is undetermined. Germline-derived CDR1 and CDR2 are MNHEY and SVGEGT. The ends were cut back, 0 bases at V and 5 bases at J, with 16 bases in the middle. The CDR3 runs to 16 residues.

The genes are TRBV5-1 and TRBJ2-2; D is perhaps TRBD2 (5 bases). The CDR3 is 13 residues long. Trimming took 3 bases from V and 6 from J, leaving 9 bases between them. Germline V gene data show CDR1 as SGHRS and CDR2 as YFSETQ. The CDR3 sequence is CASSWTLPGELFF. For the CDR3, the DNA is TGCGCCAGCAGCTGGACTTTGCCCGGGGAGCTGTTTTTT. Full variable domain (remainder filled in from reference TRBV5-1 and TRBJ2-2): KAGVTQTPRYLIKTRGQQVTLSCSPISGHRSVSWYQQTPGQGLQFLFEYFSETQRNKGNFPGRFSGRQFSNSRSEMNVSTLELGDSALYLCASSWTLPGELFFGEGSRLTVL.

The CDR3 DNA sequence: TGTGCCAGCAGCCGGTATGGCGCGGGAGGCAACGAGCAGTACTTC. Translated, it gives CASSRYGAGGNEQYF. V and J are TRBV3-1 (or the pseudogene TRBV3-2) and TRBJ2-7, with TRBD2 matching 8 bases. The germline V gene encodes CDR1 LGHDT and CDR2 YNNKEL (reference sequence). The V and J ends lost 4 bases and 5 bases, in that order; junction bases with no gene match: 10. The CDR3 has 15 amino acids.

The V and J genes are TRBV19 and TRBJ2-3; 12 nucleotides line up with TRBD2. CDR3 length: 15 amino acids. The junction had 3 bases not matched to a gene; V was cut back by 4 bases and J by 4 bases. Germline CDR1 is LNHDA and CDR2 is SQIVND (reference sequence). The DNA for the CDR3 is TGTGCCAGTAGTAGACTAGCGGGAGCCCCAGATACGCAGTATTTT. Protein: CASSRLAGAPDTQYF.

This chain connects TRBV5-4 to TRBJ2-2; the D is unclear. The CDR3 consists of 15 residues. The ends were cut back, 2 bases at V and 6 bases at J, with 14 bases in the middle. CDR1 is SGHNT and CDR2 is YYREEE in the germline V gene (reference sequence). Here the CDR3 reads CASSLNTQVSGELFF. In DNA, the CDR3 is TGTGCCAGCAGCTTAAACACCCAGGTCTCCGGGGAGCTGTTTTTT. Based on the CDR3 plus reference TRBV5-4 and TRBJ2-2, the full variable domain is ETGVTQSPTHLIKTRGQQVTLRCSSQSGHNTVSWYQQALGQGPQFIFQYYREEENGRGNFPPRFSGLQFPNYSSELNVNALELDDSALYLCASSLNTQVSGELFFGEGSRLTVL.

In its sample, this clone was seen a few times. CDR3 DNA sequence: TGTGCCAGCAGTGCCGCGAGGTCTGGGGCCAACGTCCTGACTTTC. Its protein is CASSAARSGANVLTF. The J gene is TRBJ2-6, the V gene TRBV6-1; D unclear. Trimming took off 4 bases at V and 1 base at J, with 8 bases between the two ends. CDR3 length equals 15 residues. Germline values: CDR1 MNHNS, CDR2 SASEGT.

This chain links TRBV18 with TRBJ2-5, with 9 bases identical to TRBD1. The length of the CDR3 is 14 residues. The germline gives CDR1 KGHSH, CDR2 LQKENI. J lost 4 bases, V lost 4 bases, and 4 bases had no gene match. DNA of the CDR3: TGTGCCAGCTCACGAGAGGGACAGGGAGAGACCCAGTACTTC. This gives the protein CASSREGQGETQYF.

Notes on this clone: The junction differs from germline at one of its ends, possibly a read error. The J gene is TRBJ2-1, the V gene TRBV5-4, with 8 bases fitting TRBD2. From germline, CDR1 is SGHNT and CDR2 YYREEE (reference sequence). The length of the CDR3 is 16 residues. The CDR3 spells CANSLGGSGNYNEQFF. The DNA of the CDR3 is TGTGCCAACAGCTTAGGTGGTAGCGGGAACTACAATGAGCAGTTCTTC. The variable domain in full, with the rest retrieved from reference TRBV5-4 and TRBJ2-1, is ETGVTQSPTHLIKTRGQQVTLRCSSQSGHNTVSWYQQALGQGPQFIFQYYREEENGRGNFPPRFSGLQFPNYSSELNVNALELDDSALYLCANSLGGSGNYNEQFFGPGTRLTVL.

The chain links TRBV11-3 to TRBJ2-7, with TRBD2 matching 7 bases. The V gene's germline CDR1 is SGHNT and CDR2 YENEEA. CDR3 length: 15 amino acids. Trimming cost V 4 bases and J 2 bases; bases outside gene matches: 8. CDR3 sequence (DNA): TGTGCCAGCAGCTCCGGCGGGAGCACTCCCTACGAGCAGTACTTC. Translation gives CASSSGGSTPYEQYF.

The chain joins TRBV28 to TRBJ2-1, with a possible D match to TRBD2 (6 bases). Germline-derived CDR1 and CDR2 are MDHEN and SYDVKM. The V and J ends lost 7 bases and 1 base respectively, with 8 bases between them. The CDR3 totals 13 residues. CDR3 region: CASTGDSYNEQFF. In nucleotides, the CDR3 is TGTGCCAGCACGGGAGATTCCTACAATGAGCAGTTCTTC.

The chain recombines TRBV3-1 (or the pseudogene TRBV3-2) with TRBJ1-1, with a tentative D call TRBD1 (5 bases). CDR1 is LGHDT and CDR2 is YNNKEL in the germline V gene (reference sequence). This CDR3 is built from 13 residues. V was pared by 4 bases and J by 10 bases, with 16 bases between. CDR3: CASSLGTLFGAFF. In nucleotides, the CDR3 is TGTGCCAGCAGCCTCGGGACTTTGTTCGGAGCTTTCTTT.

V is TRBV28 and J is TRBJ2-7; a possible D gene is TRBD1 (5 bases). Trimming shortened V by 2 bases and J by 5 bases, and 13 bases separated the two germline ends. From germline, CDR1 is MDHEN and CDR2 SYDVKM. There are 14 residues in the CDR3. The CDR3 region is CASSLRQGYHEQYF. The CDR3 bases are TGTGCCAGCAGTTTACGGCAGGGTTACCACGAGCAGTACTTC.

The chain uses TRBV7-2 and TRBJ2-3; D is unclear. CDR1 and CDR2 (germline): SGHTA, FQGNSA. V was clipped by 5 bases and J by 2 bases, with 11 bases between them. CDR3 length equals 14 residues. For the CDR3, the DNA is TGTGCCAGCAGCGCGACTTATTACACAGATACGCAGTATTTT. It codes for CASSATYYTDTQYF. The variable domain in full, with the rest retrieved from reference TRBV7-2 and TRBJ2-3, is GAGVSQSPSNKVTEKGKDVELRCDPISGHTALYWYRQSLGQGLEFLIYFQGNSAPDKSGLPSDRFSAERTGGSVSTLTIQRTQQEDSAVYLCASSATYYTDTQYFGPGTRLTVL.

The chain links TRBV18 to TRBJ2-2; D possibly corresponds to TRBD1 (6 bases). Per the germline V gene, CDR1 is KGHSH and CDR2 is LQKENI. CDR3 size: 15 residues. V dropped 6 bases and J dropped 1 base, with 12 bases sitting between them. The DNA of the CDR3 is TGTGCCAGCTCTACCCAGGGGCGGAACACCGGGGAGCTGTTTTTT. This translates into CASSTQGRNTGELFF.

The CDR3 sequence is CASSFSGRAPGIRGTGELFF. The CDR3, as DNA: TGTGCCAGCAGCTTCAGCGGGAGGGCCCCGGGGATTCGAGGCACCGGGGAGCTGTTTTTT. This rearrangement joins TRBV6-6 to TRBJ2-2, with 10 nucleotides matching TRBD2. Germline V gene sequence: CDR1 MNHNY, CDR2 SVGAGI (reference sequence). V shed 6 bases, J shed 4 bases, and the junction held 20 bases outside the gene matches. The CDR3 spans 20 residues.

This clone was seen just once. The chain carries TRBV5-1 and TRBJ1-1; 8 bases map to TRBD1. The V and J ends lost 2 bases and 4 bases, in that order; junction bases with no gene match: 7. This CDR3 spans 15 amino acids. The germline V gene encodes CDR1 SGHRS and CDR2 YFSETQ. The CDR3 sequence is CASSFQTGEATEAFF. In DNA form, the CDR3 reads TGCGCCAGCAGCTTTCAGACAGGGGAAGCCACTGAAGCTTTCTTT.

The rearrangement links TRBV7-2 to TRBJ1-5; D is uncertain. The CDR3 contains 15 residues. Germline V gives CDR1 SGHTA, CDR2 FQGNSA. The V end lost 3 bases, the J end lost 6 bases, and 15 bases lay between the germline ends. The CDR3 nucleotides are TGTGCCAGCAGCTTCACCTTCCTCAGCGGTCAGCCCCAGCATTTT. It codes for CASSFTFLSGQPQHF.

The chain has TRBV19 and TRBJ2-5; the match to TRBD2 covers 8 bases. The J segment lost 2 bases and the V segment lost 3 bases, leaving 5 bases of the junction unmatched. The CDR3 extends over 15 amino acids. Germline V gene sequence: CDR1 LNHDA, CDR2 SQIVND (reference sequence). The CDR3 spells CASSISTSEQETQYF. The DNA of the CDR3 is TGTGCCAGTAGTATCTCGACTAGCGAGCAAGAGACCCAGTACTTC. Full variable domain (remainder filled in from reference TRBV19 and TRBJ2-5): DGGITQSPKYLFRKEGQNVTLSCEQNLNHDAMYWYRQDPGQGLRLIYYSQIVNDFQKGDIAEGYSVSREKKESFPLTVTSAQKNPTAFYLCASSISTSEQETQYFGPGTRLLVL.

The chain couples TRBV5-1 to TRBJ2-3; tentative D call: TRBD2 (6 bases). Trimming took off 2 bases at V and 5 bases at J, with 18 bases between the two ends. The germline V gene has CDR1 SGHRS and CDR2 YFSETQ. The CDR3 covers 16 residues. Here the CDR3 DNA reads TGCGCCAGCAGCTTTAGAACTAGCCCAATGGTAGATACGCAGTATTTT. Its protein product is CASSFRTSPMVDTQYF. Looking up the rest from reference TRBV5-1 and TRBJ2-3 gives the full variable domain: KAGVTQTPRYLIKTRGQQVTLSCSPISGHRSVSWYQQTPGQGLQFLFEYFSETQRNKGNFPGRFSGRQFSNSRSEMNVSTLELGDSALYLCASSFRTSPMVDTQYFGPGTRLTVL.

This clone came up once. The chain links TRBV11-2 to TRBJ2-7; 8 bases fit TRBD2. The V gene end was trimmed by 5 bases and the J gene end by 11 bases; junction bases not matched to a gene: 5. CDR3 length: 11 amino acids. Germline values: CDR1 SGHAT, CDR2 FQNNGV. CDR3 sequence: CASSPREGKYF. The DNA for the CDR3 is TGTGCCAGCAGCCCTCGGGAGGGGAAGTACTTC.

This clone was recorded a few times. The rearrangement joins TRBV19 to TRBJ2-2; 9 bases map to TRBD1. In germline, CDR1 is LNHDA, CDR2 SQIVND (reference sequence). Losses at the gene ends were 4 bases for V and 5 bases for J; bases not matched to a gene: 8. The CDR3 sequence is 16 residues long. In DNA form, the CDR3 reads TGTGCCAGTAGTACCCCACAGGGGGCGTTTACCGGGGAGCTGTTTTTT. Translation gives CASSTPQGAFTGELFF.

This clone was seen a single time. The chain recombines TRBV7-2 with TRBJ2-2, with TRBD2 identical over 7 bases. CDR3 length: 13 amino acids. Germline trimming cut 4 bases from V and 7 bases from J; bases unmatched to any gene: 3. Germline assignment: CDR1 SGHTA and CDR2 FQGNSA. The CDR3 DNA follows: TGTGCCAGCAGCTCGCGCGGGGGCGGGGAGCTGTTTTTT. Protein: CASSSRGGGELFF.

This clone was seen only once. The CDR3 nucleotides are TGTGCCAGCTCACCACTCAGGACTAGCGGGAGCGTAGCGGGGATGGAGCTGTTTTTT. Translated: CASSPLRTSGSVAGMELFF. V gene TRBV18 combines with J gene TRBJ2-2, with TRBD2 identical over 13 bases. Germline V gives CDR1 KGHSH, CDR2 LQKENI. The CDR3 contains 19 residues. Trimming took 1 base from V and 10 from J; bases not matched to a gene: 15.

The chain links TRBV18 to TRBJ2-1; 9 nucleotides match TRBD2. V shed 5 bases, J shed 9 bases, and the junction held 17 bases outside the gene matches. The CDR3 covers 17 residues. Germline values: CDR1 KGHSH, CDR2 LQKENI. CDR3 sequence: CASSGTLAGILVGEQFF. The CDR3 nucleotides are TGTGCCAGCTCAGGGACCCTAGCGGGAATCTTGGTTGGTGAGCAGTTCTTC.

The gene calls are TRBV5-1 and TRBJ2-1, with 7 nucleotides matching TRBD2. Germline V gene lookup returns CDR1 SGHRS and CDR2 YFSETQ. The CDR3 is 15 amino acids. V shed 4 bases, J shed 2 bases, and the junction held 6 bases outside the gene matches. The CDR3, as DNA: TGCGCCAGCAGCCCAGGCGGGAGAACCTACAATGAGCAGTTCTTC. Protein product: CASSPGGRTYNEQFF.

The V gene is TRBV6-4, the J gene TRBJ2-5; 7 bases are a match to TRBD2. V trimming: 2 bases; J trimming: 5 bases; junction bases outside the gene matches: 11. The CDR3 totals 16 residues. The germline V gene has CDR1 MRHNA and CDR2 SNTAGT. In nucleotides, the CDR3 is TGTGCCAGCAGTGACCCTACCCGCGGGAGAGGGGAGACCCAGTACTTC. This codes for CASSDPTRGRGETQYF.

Only a few counts were recorded for this clone. The rearrangement links TRBV11-2 to TRBJ1-1; D is unresolved. The germline V gene has CDR1 SGHAT and CDR2 FQNNGV. This CDR3 has 14 amino acids. The V and J ends lost 0 bases and 8 bases respectively, with 13 bases between them. The CDR3 spells CASSLDWISGEAFF. The CDR3 DNA reads as TGTGCCAGCAGCTTAGATTGGATTTCGGGAGAAGCTTTCTTT.

This chain links TRBV6-6 with TRBJ1-5; 10 positions agree with TRBD1. Germline V gene lookup returns CDR1 MNHNY and CDR2 SVGAGI (reference sequence). V trimming: 6 bases; J trimming: 3 bases; junction bases outside the gene matches: 5. This CDR3 region has 15 residues. For the CDR3, the DNA is TGTGCCAGCAGCCTGACAGGGGGCCCCAATCAGCCCCAGCATTTT. Amino acids: CASSLTGGPNQPQHF.

J is TRBJ2-1 and V is TRBV6-5; 9 nucleotides match TRBD2. The CDR3 loop spans 15 amino acids. Per the germline V gene, CDR1 is MNHEY and CDR2 is SVGAGI. The trim removed 10 bases at V and 5 bases at J, leaving 12 bases unmatched. The CDR3 coding sequence is TGTGCCATCCAGCGGGCGGGAGGGTACGACAATGAGCAGTTCTTC. Translation gives CAIQRAGGYDNEQFF.

The V call is TRBV2, the J call TRBJ2-7, with TRBD2 matching 8 bases. The V gene end was trimmed by 6 bases and the J gene end by 8 bases; junction bases not matched to a gene: 3. Looked up from germline, CDR1 is SNHLY and CDR2 is FYNNEI. The CDR3 loop spans 11 amino acids. The CDR3 nucleotides are TGTGCCAGCAGCCCGGGGGGGAAGCAGTACTTC. Translation gives CASSPGGKQYF. The entire variable domain, with the rest obtained from reference TRBV2 and TRBJ2-7, is as follows: EPEVTQTPSHQVTQMGQEVILRCVPISNHLYFYWYRQILGQKVEFLVSFYNNEISEKSEIFDDQFSVERPDGSNFTLKIRSTKLEDSAMYFCASSPGGKQYFGPGTRLTVT.